This T cell receptor (beta chain) was observed in a study of OX40 agonist ivuxolimab in advanced cancers. The wider study: Intravenous ivuxolimab at 0.01 to 10 mg/kg was given to patients every 2 weeks. Study-wide findings and caveats: The average count of expanded clones was higher among CD8+ T cells than among CD4+.

Using immunoSEQ multiplex PCR, the repertoire was profiled, and TCRdb retains in-frame clones only, with some absent. The sample lists tens of thousands of clones, roughly 86% occurring once. Per germline, CDR1 SGHTA and CDR2 FQGNSA. The length of the CDR3 is 15 residues. V shed 3 bases and J 3 bases; nucleotides not matched to a gene: 3. A history of autoimmune disease or systemic immunosuppression excluded patients. As regards this clone: Its antigen is unidentified.

The chain has TRBV7-2 and TRBJ2-1; 9 bases map to TRBD2. The sequenced sample was CD4+ or CD8+ T cells sorted from blood, obtained in a trial of the OX40 agonist ivuxolimab. This TCR was recovered from an adult with an advanced solid tumor such as melanoma, head and neck, liver or kidney cancer. CDR3 in amino acids: CASSLGSGSYNEQFF. In nucleotides, the CDR3 is TGTGCCAGCAGCTTGGGTAGCGGGAGCTACAATGAGCAGTTCTTC.